This is a list of T cell receptor beta chains from one sample in a study of human T cells and chemical hapten exposure. TCRdb analysed the RACE reads with MiXCR anew, one entry per CDR3 protein. The table records some 77,000 distinct CDR3 sequences, about a tenth of them present only once. The source was whole blood, collected in connection with sensitization to the hapten diphenylcyclopropenone (DPC). These receptors originate from a woman between 45 and 65 years old with alopecia areata. Some clones in this sample may be carry-over from other donors' samples. CDR3s leave out the opening cysteine and the closing phenylalanine or tryptophan. Clone size is shown for a subset of rows, as once, few, many or a class of expanded clone.

>TRBV29-1|TRBJ2-1|.
SVGRTGTPEVEQF
>TRBV28|TRBJ2-1|.
ASSDDGYGGRAVNNEQF
>TRBV2|TRBJ2-7|many
ASSAQGLYEQY
>TRBV6-5|TRBJ2-4|few
ASSPLAGGNIQY
>TRBV11-2|TRBJ2-1|few
ASTLRGQGSYNEQF
>TRBV7-3|TRBJ2-7|many
ASSWERVANEQY
>TRBV7-9|TRBJ1-3|.
ASSNPTTGRNTIY
>TRBV5-5|TRBJ2-1|.
ASSLEGLAPYNEQF
>TRBV20-1|TRBJ1-1|many
SARGSSRNTEAF
>TRBV7-2|TRBJ2-1|.
ASSPRQGASEQF
>TRBV30|TRBJ2-1|.
RSGRAGAGEQF
>TRBV5-6|TRBJ1-1|few
ASSLLAVSRGKAF
>TRBV18|TRBJ1-1|many
ASSLAGTGPNTEAF
>TRBV6-2/TRBV6-3|TRBJ1-5|.
ASSYSRDSFHAQH
>TRBV6-2/TRBV6-3|TRBJ2-2|.
ASSPRGRGQGTGELF
>TRBV11-2|TRBJ2-7|many
ASSPKTGASGRSVEQY
>TRBV6-5|TRBJ2-1|many
ASSLDKSSYNEQF
>TRBV7-8|TRBJ1-5|.
ASSPPGVANQPQH
>TRBV28|TRBJ1-4|.
ASSPQGKLF
>TRBV20-1|TRBJ2-1|few
SARDQRKSSYNEQF
>TRBV20-1|TRBJ2-7|.
SASGTSGRYEQY
>TRBV11-3|TRBJ2-7|.
ASSLAGPGLAGPYEQY
>TRBV7-2|TRBJ2-3|.
ASSPEQGARGTDTQY
>TRBV11-3|TRBJ2-7|.
ASSYGLAGSPVSYEQY
>TRBV6-5|TRBJ2-7|many
ASFPSGTLFSYEQY
>TRBV6-2/TRBV6-3|TRBJ2-3|.
ASSPRAGGQDTQY
>TRBV30|TRBJ2-5|few
AWKVSGKVETQY
>TRBV28|TRBJ1-1|.
ASSFGIGREAF
>TRBV19|TRBJ1-5|.
ASLPDRISNQPQH
>TRBV7-9|TRBJ2-5|.
ASSKETQY
>TRBV7-9|TRBJ2-4|many
ASGTGFGAKNIQY
>TRBV28|TRBJ1-1|.
ASSDTNTEAF
>TRBV25-1|TRBJ2-7|few
ASSGTKGSGYEQY
>TRBV3-1|TRBJ1-4|many
ASSHRMGINEKLF
>TRBV28|TRBJ2-3|.
ASSLMVGWQY
>TRBV29-1|TRBJ1-1|.
SVEDRGEGRRMNTEAF
>TRBV7-6|TRBJ2-5|.
ASSPKRAGPQETQY
>TRBV5-6|TRBJ1-2|.
ASSSPRQGANGYT
>TRBV18|TRBJ2-1|.
ASSPGLSMDEQF
>TRBV10-3|TRBJ2-7|.
AISESGQGPEQY
>TRBV6-2/TRBV6-3|TRBJ1-2|.
ASSFDGPNYGYT
>TRBV5-1|TRBJ1-2|few
ASSLQQGNYGYT
>TRBV12-3/TRBV12-4|TRBJ1-4|many
ASSLMAPLGEKLF
>TRBV21-1|TRBJ2-6|few
ASSRGAGANVLT
>TRBV6-5|TRBJ2-3|.
ASRPLAGSMIDTQY
>TRBV6-5|TRBJ2-4|.
ASTSRGAAKNIQY
>TRBV10-2|TRBJ2-5|few
ASSWTAQETQY
>TRBV6-5|TRBJ1-5|few
ASKTGRQPQH
>TRBV20-1|TRBJ2-3|few
TTRRAFTDTQY
>TRBV7-9|TRBJ1-6|.
ASSPDGTGRSPLH
>TRBV5-1|TRBJ2-7|.
ASSLVQEPYEQY
>TRBV7-2|TRBJ1-1|few
ASSSWTGGYPEAF
>TRBV28|TRBJ2-4|.
ASSSQAAKNIQY
>TRBV11-2|TRBJ1-1|few
ASSLEESPAF
>TRBV20-1|TRBJ2-1|few
SARDSQSGRSYNEQF
>TRBV5-1|TRBJ2-1|few
ASSDYNNEQF
>TRBV12-3/TRBV12-4|TRBJ2-7|few
ASSLVQPPYEQY